The sequence of this T cell receptor beta chain was determined in a study of blood T cell repertoires in COVID-19. Across the study: Acute-phase and convalescent COVID-19 samples originated in the United States, Italy and Spain. T cells, B-cell-depleted T cells, or PBMCs supplied cDNA or gDNA.

There are 15 residues in the CDR3. After removal of 5 bases from V and 8 bases from J, the junction contained 11 bases not matched to a gene. Looked up from germline, CDR1 is KGHSH and CDR2 is LQKENI. The sample holds one count of this clone. Source study methods: By means of reference gene primer amplification, nucleated cell counts were estimated. Clones were sequenced by immunoSEQ multiplex PCR, and TCRdb holds only the in-frame ones, with some missing. The DNA was the basis for D and trimming; V, J and clone size are from that table. The sample contains about 69,000 clones, around 90% of which appear only once.

This receptor was identified in a man in his forties or fifties with acute or convalescent COVID-19. Specimen: peripheral blood. The genes are TRBV18 and TRBJ2-1; TRBD2 matches at 8 bases. The CDR3 DNA reads as TGTGCCAGCTCATTCAGCGGGAGTGAGATCGATGAGCAGTTCTTC. This codes for CASSFSGSEIDEQFF.